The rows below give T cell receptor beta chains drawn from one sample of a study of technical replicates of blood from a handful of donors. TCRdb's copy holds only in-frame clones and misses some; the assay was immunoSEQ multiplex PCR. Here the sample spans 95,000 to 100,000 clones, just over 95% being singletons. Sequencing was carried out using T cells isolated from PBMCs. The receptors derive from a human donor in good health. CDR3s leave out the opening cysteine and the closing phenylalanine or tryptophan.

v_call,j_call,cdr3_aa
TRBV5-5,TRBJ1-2,ASSFGVGANYGYT
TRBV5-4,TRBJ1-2,ASSSRTDYGYT
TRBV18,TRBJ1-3,ASSPVRQGTGVVSGNTIY
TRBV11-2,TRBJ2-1,ASLISDRNNEQF
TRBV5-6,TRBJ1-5,ASSARLQGFEGNQPQH
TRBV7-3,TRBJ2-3,ASSLRVAGQDTQY
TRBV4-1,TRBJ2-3,ASSPSLYLKEASTDTQY
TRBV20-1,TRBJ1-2,SVGTGHT
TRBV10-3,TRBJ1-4,AIGGGQPNEKLF
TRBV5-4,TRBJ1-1,ASSLGGRVGAEAF
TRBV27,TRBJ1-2,ASSSQGLGYT
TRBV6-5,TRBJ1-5,ASRDTYYSNQPQH
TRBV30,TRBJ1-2,AWSPRTVYGYT
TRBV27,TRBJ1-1,ASSLRRGGSEAF
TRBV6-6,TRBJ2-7,ASSYSLGLYEQY
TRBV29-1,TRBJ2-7,SAALTGGFSPSSYEQY
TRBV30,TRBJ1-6,AWSQGGNSPLH
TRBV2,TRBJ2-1,ASSFQYEQF
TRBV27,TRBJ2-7,ASSPWTGTSSYYEQY
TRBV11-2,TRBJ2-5,ASSGGLAVGTQY
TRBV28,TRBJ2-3,ASSSGTSTDTQY
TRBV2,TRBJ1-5,ASSVLGLNQPQH
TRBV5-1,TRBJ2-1,ASSLDPGLAYNEQF
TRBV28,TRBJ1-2,ASSSLAQGASYGYT
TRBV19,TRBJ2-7,ASSIATGRTYEQY
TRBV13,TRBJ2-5,ASSSQGDQY
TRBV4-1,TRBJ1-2,ASRFAGGLGYT
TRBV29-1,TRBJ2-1,SVGLTSGGRLGGEQF
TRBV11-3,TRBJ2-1,ASSSGLAGGVLYNEQF
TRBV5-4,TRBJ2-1,ASSSRLAGKGEQF
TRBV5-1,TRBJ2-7,ASSPAGVTYEQY
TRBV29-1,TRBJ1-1,SVTRQGGTEAF
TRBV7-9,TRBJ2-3,ASSANLLTSTDTQY
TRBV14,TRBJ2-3,ASSQGPGVRTDTQY
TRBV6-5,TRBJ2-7,ASRRGTGSYEQY
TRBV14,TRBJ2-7,ASSQGWTSGWREQY
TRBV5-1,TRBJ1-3,ASSLGLSSGNTIY
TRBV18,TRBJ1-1,ASSPANARTMNTEAF
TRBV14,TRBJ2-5,ASSQRDYRETQY
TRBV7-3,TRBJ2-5,ASSLDRGQETQY
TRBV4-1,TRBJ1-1,ASSRQVNTEAF
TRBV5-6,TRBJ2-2,ASSLGPGGSNTGELF
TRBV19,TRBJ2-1,ASSSGRARNNEQF
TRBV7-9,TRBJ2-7,ASRGGTGGHLNDEQY
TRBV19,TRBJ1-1,ASSLGPRGAF
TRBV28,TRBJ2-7,ASSTPYGGTKASEYEQY
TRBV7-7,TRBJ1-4,ASSLNIGSEKLF
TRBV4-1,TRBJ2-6,ASSQDGRAGANVLT
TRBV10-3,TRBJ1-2,AISDRAGGLDGYT
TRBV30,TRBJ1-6,AWSPLTGNNSPLH
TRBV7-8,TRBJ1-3,ASSFQGFPSSGNTIY
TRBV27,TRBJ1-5,ASSQGTGGDQPQH
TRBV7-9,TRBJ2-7,ASSLSGFLYEQY
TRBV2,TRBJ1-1,ASRAGINTEAF